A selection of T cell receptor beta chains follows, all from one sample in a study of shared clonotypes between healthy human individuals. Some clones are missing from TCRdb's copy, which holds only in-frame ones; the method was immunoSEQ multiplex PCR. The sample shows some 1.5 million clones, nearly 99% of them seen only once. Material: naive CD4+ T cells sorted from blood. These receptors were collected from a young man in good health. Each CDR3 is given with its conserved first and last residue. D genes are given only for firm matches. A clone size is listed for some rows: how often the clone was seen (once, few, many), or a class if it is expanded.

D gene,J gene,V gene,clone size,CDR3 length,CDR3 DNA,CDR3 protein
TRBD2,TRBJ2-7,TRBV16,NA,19,TGTGCCAGCAGCCGAAGGTTGGCCAGGGTAGTTAGCGGGACCTACGAGCAGTACTTC,CASSRRLARVVSGTYEQYF
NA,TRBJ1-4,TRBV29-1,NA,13,TGCAGCGTTGGCGGACGGAGTAATGAAAAACTGTTTTTT,CSVGGRSNEKLFF
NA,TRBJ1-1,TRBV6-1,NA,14,TGTGCCAGCAGTGAGATGTTGATTAACACTGAAGCTTTCTTT,CASSEMLINTEAFF
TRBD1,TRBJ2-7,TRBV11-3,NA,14,TGTGCCAGCAGCTGGGGACAGGGGGCAAGCGAGCAGTACTTC,CASSWGQGASEQYF
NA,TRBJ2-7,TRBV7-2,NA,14,TGTGCCAGCAGCCCCGATAATATAAGGTACGAGCAGTACTTC,CASSPDNIRYEQYF
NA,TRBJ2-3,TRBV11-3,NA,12,TGTGCCAGCAGCTTAGAACGAGATACGCAGTATTTT,CASSLERDTQYF
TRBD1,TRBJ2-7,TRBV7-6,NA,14,TGTGCCAGCAGCTCGGGACAGCCCCCCTACGAGCAGTACTTC,CASSSGQPPYEQYF
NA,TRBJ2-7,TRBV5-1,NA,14,TGCGCCAGCAGCCTCCGGGCCGCGCCCTACGAGCAGTACTTC,CASSLRAAPYEQYF
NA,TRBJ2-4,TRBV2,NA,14,TGTGCCAGCAAGGCGAGGGTTAGCCAAAACATTCAGTACTTC,CASKARVSQNIQYF
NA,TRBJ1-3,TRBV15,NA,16,TGTGCCACCAGCAGAGATCTGGGGGCAAGTGGAAACACCATATATTTT,CATSRDLGASGNTIYF
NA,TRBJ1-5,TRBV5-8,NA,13,TGTGCCAGCAGATCCAGGGGTTATCAGCCCCAGCATTTT,CASRSRGYQPQHF
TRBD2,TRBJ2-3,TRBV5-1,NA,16,TGCGCCAGCAGCCCAGGACTAGCGGCTAGCACAGATACGCAGTATTTT,CASSPGLAASTDTQYF
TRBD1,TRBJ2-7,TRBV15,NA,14,TGTGCCACCAGCCGAGAGGGACAGGTATACGAGCAGTACTTC,CATSREGQVYEQYF
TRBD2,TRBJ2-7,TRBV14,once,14,TGTGCCAGCAGCAATAGCGGGGGCCACTACGAGCAGTACTTC,CASSNSGGHYEQYF
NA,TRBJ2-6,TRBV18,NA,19,TGTGCCAGCTCACCCTGGGAGGGGGCAAATGGATCTGGGGCCAACGTCCTGACTTTC,CASSPWEGANGSGANVLTF
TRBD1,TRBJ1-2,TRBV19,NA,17,TGTGCCAGTCGTATAAGGGACAGGGCACTTTCTAACTATGGCTACACCTTC,CASRIRDRALSNYGYTF
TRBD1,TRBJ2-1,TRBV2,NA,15,TGTGCCAGCAGCCCCAGGACAGGGCTTCACAATGAGCAGTTCTTC,CASSPRTGLHNEQFF
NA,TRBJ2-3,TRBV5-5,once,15,TGTGCCAGCAGCTTTCCGGGCCCCCGTGGGGATACGCAGTATTTT,CASSFPGPRGDTQYF
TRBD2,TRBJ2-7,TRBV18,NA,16,TGTGCCAGCTCACCACCGGGGATAGCGGGAGTGTACGAGCAGTACTTC,CASSPPGIAGVYEQYF
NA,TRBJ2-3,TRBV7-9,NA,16,TGTGCCAGCAGCTTAGCTGGCAGGGTGGGCACAGATACGCAGTATTTT,CASSLAGRVGTDTQYF
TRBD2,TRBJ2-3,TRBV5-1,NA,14,TGCGCCAGCGGATCTAGCGGAGGCACAGATACGCAGTATTTT,CASGSSGGTDTQYF
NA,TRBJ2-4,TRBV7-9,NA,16,TGTGCCAGCAGCTTCGGTTTCCGGGGTCCCAAAAACATTCAGTACTTC,CASSFGFRGPKNIQYF
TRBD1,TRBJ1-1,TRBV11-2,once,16,TGTGCCAGCAGCTTAGATCAGGGACAGGGTGGCACTGAAGCTTTCTTT,CASSLDQGQGGTEAFF
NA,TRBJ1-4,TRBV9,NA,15,TGTGCCAGCAGCGTAGGGGGGGCCTATAATGAAAAACTGTTTTTT,CASSVGGAYNEKLFF
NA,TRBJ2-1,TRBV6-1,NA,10,TGTGCCAGCAACCTAGATGAGCAGTTCTTC,CASNLDEQFF
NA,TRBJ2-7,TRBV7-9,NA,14,TGTGCCAGCAGCTTAATCGGCCACGCCAACGAGCAGTACTTC,CASSLIGHANEQYF
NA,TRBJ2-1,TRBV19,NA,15,TGTGCCAGTAGTGGGCTAGCCATCCAAGGCCATGAGCAGTTCTTC,CASSGLAIQGHEQFF
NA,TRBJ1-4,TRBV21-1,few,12,TGTGCCAGCAGCAAAGCCCGACATCTGCCAAGCTTT,CASSKARHLPSF
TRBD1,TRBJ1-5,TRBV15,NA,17,TGTGCCACCAGCCCCGGGGTACAGAGGGGGCGATGGCAGCCCCAGCATTTT,CATSPGVQRGRWQPQHF
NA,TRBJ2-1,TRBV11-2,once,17,TGTGCCAGCAGCCCGACCCTCCGCGGAGGCTCCTACAATGAGCAGTTCTTC,CASSPTLRGGSYNEQFF
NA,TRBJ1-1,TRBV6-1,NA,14,TGTGCCAGCAGTGAGCCAGGGGTGAACACTGAAGCTTTCTTT,CASSEPGVNTEAFF
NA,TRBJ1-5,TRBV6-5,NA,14,TGTGCCAGCAATCAAGGGGGGCTCGGTCAGCCCCAGCATTTT,CASNQGGLGQPQHF
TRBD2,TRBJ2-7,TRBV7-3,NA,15,TGTGCCAGCAGTCTGTTAGCGGGATCCACCTACGAGCAGTACTTC,CASSLLAGSTYEQYF
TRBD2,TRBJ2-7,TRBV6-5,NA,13,TGTGCCAGCAGCTCGGGAGGTTCATTAAAGCAGTACTTC,CASSSGGSLKQYF
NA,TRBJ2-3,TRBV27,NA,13,TGTGCCAGCAGTTTATCGTTCGGGAATACGCAGTATTTT,CASSLSFGNTQYF
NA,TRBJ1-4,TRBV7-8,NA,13,TGTGCCAGCAGCTTAGGCAGGAGTGAAAAACTGTTTTTT,CASSLGRSEKLFF
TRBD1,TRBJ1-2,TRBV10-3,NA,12,TGTGCCATCAGTAGGACAGGGGATGGCTACACCTTC,CAISRTGDGYTF
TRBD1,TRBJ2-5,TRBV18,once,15,TGTGCCAGCTCACTTGGGACAGGGGCTCAAGAGACCCAGTACTTC,CASSLGTGAQETQYF
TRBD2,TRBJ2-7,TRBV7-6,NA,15,TGTGCCAGCAGCTCAAAGCGGGAGAAGCCCTACGAGCAGTACTTC,CASSSKREKPYEQYF
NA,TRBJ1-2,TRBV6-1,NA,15,TGTGCCAGCACCCCCCAAAGACCCATGGACTATGGCTACACCTTC,CASTPQRPMDYGYTF
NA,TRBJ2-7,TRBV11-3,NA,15,TGTGCCAGCAGCCCCGGAGGGGGGCTACGGTACGAGCAGTACTTC,CASSPGGGLRYEQYF
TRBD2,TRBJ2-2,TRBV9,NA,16,TGTGCCAGCAGCCCCTTTAGCGGGAGAACGTCCGGGGAGCTGTTTTTT,CASSPFSGRTSGELFF
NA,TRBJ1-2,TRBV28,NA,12,TGTGCCAGCAGATCGGGGGACTATGGCTACACCTTC,CASRSGDYGYTF
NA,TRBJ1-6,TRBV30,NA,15,TGTGCCTGGAGTGTTCTGGGGGCGAAGAATTCACCCCTCCACTTT,CAWSVLGAKNSPLHF
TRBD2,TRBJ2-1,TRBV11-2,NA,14,TGTGCCAGCAGACGGGGAGCGGGAGGAAATGAGCAGTTCTTC,CASRRGAGGNEQFF
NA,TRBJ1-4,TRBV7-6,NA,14,TGTGCCAGCAGCTTAGCAAGTGGGACGAAAAAACTGTTTTTT,CASSLASGTKKLFF
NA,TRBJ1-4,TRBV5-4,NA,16,TGTGCCAGCAGCTTGGAGGGGCTGGCAACTAATGAAAAACTGTTTTTT,CASSLEGLATNEKLFF
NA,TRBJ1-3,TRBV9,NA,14,TGTGCCAGCAGCCGGGGGGCGGACGGAAACACCATATATTTT,CASSRGADGNTIYF
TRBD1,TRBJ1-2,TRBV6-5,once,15,TGTGCCACCTCGACAGGGTCGAGTCGCGACTATGGCTACACCTTC,CATSTGSSRDYGYTF
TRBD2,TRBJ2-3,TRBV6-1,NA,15,TGTGCCAGCCGGCGGCTAGCGGGCAGAACAGATACGCAGTATTTT,CASRRLAGRTDTQYF
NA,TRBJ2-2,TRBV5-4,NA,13,TGTGCCGGATCGGGGCAGGGAGTCGGGGAGCTGTTTTTT,CAGSGQGVGELFF
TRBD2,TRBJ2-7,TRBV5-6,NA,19,TGTGCCAGCAGCGGGACGCAGGGGACTAGCGGGGGGATTGGGTACGAGCAGTACTTC,CASSGTQGTSGGIGYEQYF
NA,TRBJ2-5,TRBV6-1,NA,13,TGTGCCAGCAGACAAGGACAGAAAGAGACCCAGTACTTC,CASRQGQKETQYF
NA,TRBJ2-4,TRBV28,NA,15,TGTGCCAGCAGTTTCACCCAGCGTTCTAAAAACATTCAGTACTTC,CASSFTQRSKNIQYF
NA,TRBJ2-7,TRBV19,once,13,TGTGCCAGCGGGAGCGGGTTCTCCTACGAGCAGTACTTC,CASGSGFSYEQYF
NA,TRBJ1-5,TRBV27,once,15,TGTGCCAGCAGTTTTGGCAGCAATTTAAATCAGCCCCAGCATTTT,CASSFGSNLNQPQHF
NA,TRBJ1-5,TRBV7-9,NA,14,TGTGCCAGCAGCCCAGGGGTTGGCAATCAGCCCCAGCATTTT,CASSPGVGNQPQHF
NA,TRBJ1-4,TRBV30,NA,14,TGTGCCTGGAGTCTCAGGGTAACTAATGAAAAACTGTTTTTT,CAWSLRVTNEKLFF